These 19 T cell receptor beta chains were all obtained from the same sample, sequenced in a study of spatial heterogeneity in lung cancer. The time point: sample taken at primary tumor resection. The input material, whole RNA from tumor, nontumor lung or frozen PBMC, was sequenced unsorted. Each CDR3 protein gets one entry after TCRdb re-called the 5' RACE reads with MiXCR. The sample carries approximately 1,000 distinct CDR3 sequences, 46% recorded once. The material sequenced was PBMCs, taken at surgery. These receptors were taken from a male donor with early-stage non-small cell lung cancer.

A note on this clonotype: For a library built for alpha chains, this beta chain is a stray read; little rests on its size. The rearrangement joins TRBV2 to TRBJ2-7, with D possibly matching TRBD2 (6 bases). Germline V gene lookup returns CDR1 SNHLY and CDR2 FYNNEI. The CDR3 totals 15 residues. Trimming pared 6 bases from V and 0 bases from J, leaving 15 bases between. CDR3: CASRRDFLFSYEQYF. Here the CDR3 DNA reads TGTGCCAGCAGACGGGACTTCCTTTTCTCCTACGAGCAGTACTTC.

With respect to this clonotype: The library was prepared for alpha chains; this beta chain is a stray read, so its frequency means little. V is TRBV7-8 and J is TRBJ2-2; 8 bases fit TRBD1. J gave up 5 bases and V 3 bases, and 5 bases lay outside the gene matches. There are 15 residues in the CDR3. The germline V gene encodes CDR1 SGHVS and CDR2 FQNEAQ. CDR3 coding DNA: TGTGCCAGCAGCTTTGGGACAGGAAGAACCGGGGAGCTGTTTTTT. It codes for CASSFGTGRTGELFF.

In this sample, this clonotype turned up once. With the library built for alpha chains, this beta chain is off target and its frequency is not meaningful. The chain combines TRBV11-2 with TRBJ1-1; D remains unclear. From germline, CDR1 is SGHAT and CDR2 FQNNGV. The CDR3 spans 15 residues. The V and J ends lost 4 bases and 6 bases respectively, with 18 bases between them. The CDR3 bases are TGTGCCAGCAGCTCCCAAGCTGCCACCCCCGCTGAAGCTTTCTTT. It encodes CASSSQAATPAEAFF.

Notes on this clonotype: The size of this beta chain means little, since it is a stray read in a library made for alpha chains. This chain uses TRBV11-3 with TRBJ2-3; 13 bases agree with TRBD2. The CDR3 covers 16 residues. V shed 5 bases and J 1 base; nucleotides not matched to a gene: 3. Germline V CDR1 and CDR2: SGHNT, YENEEA. The chain's CDR3 is CASSLGLAGGTDTQYF. CDR3 in DNA: TGTGCCAGCAGCCTCGGACTAGCGGGGGGCACAGATACGCAGTATTTT.

Points on this clonotype: With the library built for alpha chains, this beta chain is off target and its frequency is not meaningful. The V gene is TRBV12-3 or TRBV12-4, the J gene TRBJ2-3, with D hard to call. This CDR3 is built from 13 residues. The V gene lost 5 bases and the J gene lost 0 bases, with 6 bases spanning the gap. The CDR3: CASSRASTDTQYF. As DNA, the CDR3 is TGTGCCAGCAGTCGAGCTAGCACAGATACGCAGTATTTT.

For this clonotype: The library was designed around alpha chains, so this beta chain is a stray read whose abundance carries little weight. V gene TRBV20-1 combines with J gene TRBJ2-2, with 8 bases lining up with TRBD1. This CDR3 has 14 residues. The germline CDR1 and CDR2 sequences are DFQATT and SNEGSKA (reference sequence). The junction had 8 bases not matched to a gene; V was cut back by 4 bases and J by 7 bases. The CDR3 DNA follows: TGCAGTGCTAATGTGGACAGGGATCACGGGGAGCTGTTTTTT. Translating it yields CSANVDRDHGELFF.

As regards this clonotype: This beta chain is an off-target read within a library intended for alpha chains, so its frequency means little. The gene calls are TRBV12-3 or TRBV12-4 and TRBJ2-1, with 7 bases lining up with TRBD1. The V gene end was trimmed by 6 bases and the J gene end by 5 bases; junction bases not matched to a gene: 7. This CDR3 is built from 14 residues. The CDR3 loop reads CASRKSGTDNEQFF. CDR3 sequence (DNA): TGTGCCAGCAGAAAATCCGGGACAGACAATGAGCAGTTCTTC.

As concerns this clonotype: Little can be read into the size of this beta chain, an off-target read in a library designed for alpha chains. The chain carries TRBV29-1 and TRBJ2-1; TRBD2 matches at 7 bases. V lost 4 bases and J lost 6; bases outside the gene matches: 9. Germline lookup yields CDR1 SQVTM and CDR2 ANQGSEA. CDR3 length: 14 amino acids. The CDR3 loop reads CSVVMVAGRNEQFF. The CDR3 nucleotides read TGCAGCGTTGTAATGGTAGCGGGTCGCAATGAGCAGTTCTTC.

In the case of this clonotype: Because the library targeted alpha chains, this beta chain is an off-target read whose size means little. The V gene is TRBV29-1, the J gene TRBJ2-7; a possible D gene is TRBD2 (7 bases). Trimming left V 2 bases short and J 0 bases short, with 14 bases between. Germline V gene sequence: CDR1 SQVTM, CDR2 ANQGSEA. The CDR3 loop spans 15 amino acids. CDR3 sequence: CSVEFRGGLSYEQYF. DNA for the CDR3: TGCAGCGTTGAATTTAGGGGGGGCCTCTCCTACGAGCAGTACTTC.

On this clonotype: For a library built for alpha chains, this beta chain is a stray read; little rests on its size. The chain carries TRBV10-3 and TRBJ2-1; possible D gene TRBD2, 5 bases. Trimming shortened V by 0 bases and J by 7 bases, and 16 bases separated the two germline ends. The CDR3 runs 16 residues. The germline CDR1 and CDR2 sequences are ENHRY and SYGVKD. CDR3 bases: TGTGCCATCAGTGAGTCGTTAACAGAAGGAGGTAATGAGCAGTTCTTC. This translates into CAISESLTEGGNEQFF.

As regards this clonotype: The library was prepared for alpha chains; this beta chain is a stray read, so its frequency means little. V gene TRBV6-5 combines with J gene TRBJ2-1, with D unclear. From germline, CDR1 is MNHEY and CDR2 SVGAGI. V dropped 5 bases and J dropped 10 bases, with 15 bases sitting between them. The CDR3 totals 13 residues. The CDR3 here is CASSAPGLDEQFF. Written as DNA, the CDR3 is TGTGCCAGCAGTGCTCCAGGTCTCGACGAGCAGTTCTTC.

By sample fraction, this clonotype is large. A library prepared for alpha chains yielded this beta chain as an off-target read; its size is of little meaning. The V gene is TRBV6-2 or TRBV6-3, the J gene TRBJ2-3, with unresolved D. The CDR3 sequence is 12 residues long. The V end was cut by 6 bases, the J end by 5 bases, with 9 bases between. Germline V gene lookup returns CDR1 MNHEY and CDR2 SVGEGT. In nucleotides, the CDR3 is TGTGCCAGCAGCCCCCCGGGAGATACGCAGTATTTT. This sequence encodes CASSPPGDTQYF.

This clonotype appeared a few times. This beta chain came through as a stray read in a library set up for alpha chains, and its size says little. The chain recombines TRBV20-1 with TRBJ2-1; D unclear. The germline V gene encodes CDR1 DFQATT and CDR2 SNEGSKA (reference sequence). V lost 3 bases to trimming and J lost 6 bases, with 12 bases between them. The CDR3 runs 13 residues. Here the CDR3 DNA reads TGCAGTGCTAGTCTACAGACGGGCAATGAGCAGTTCTTC. It specifies CSASLQTGNEQFF.

In its sample, this clonotype is hyperexpanded. This beta chain is a stray read from a library made for alpha chains; its abundance is not meaningful. This chain uses TRBV5-4 with TRBJ2-2; D gene ambiguous. Trimming shortened V by 2 bases and J by 5 bases, and 7 bases separated the two germline ends. CDR3 size: 13 residues. Germline CDR1 and CDR2: SGHNT and YYREEE (reference sequence). The CDR3 here is CASSFGMTGELFF. The CDR3, as DNA: TGTGCCAGCAGCTTTGGAATGACCGGGGAGCTGTTTTTT.

For this clonotype: This beta chain is an off-target read within a library intended for alpha chains, so its frequency means little. The chain has TRBV28 and TRBJ2-7, with 7 positions matching TRBD1. In germline, CDR1 is MDHEN, CDR2 SYDVKM. There are 14 residues in the CDR3. Trimming removed 10 bases from V and 0 bases from J; junction bases left unmatched: 9. The CDR3 DNA reads as TGTGCCATCGCACGGACAGGATTCTCCTACGAGCAGTACTTC. Translated, it gives CAIARTGFSYEQYF.

In this sample, this clonotype turned up a few times. Because this beta chain is a stray read in a library intended to capture alpha chains, its abundance should not be given much weight. The J gene is TRBJ2-5, the V gene TRBV20-1; the D is unclear. Germline V gene lookup returns CDR1 DFQATT and CDR2 SNEGSKA (reference sequence). V was clipped by 0 bases and J by 3 bases, with 8 bases between them. The CDR3 is made up of 13 amino acids. CDR3 loop: CSARDLRKETQYF. The CDR3 region has the DNA TGCAGTGCTAGAGATTTACGGAAAGAGACCCAGTACTTC.

This clonotype was found a few times. A library prepared for alpha chains yielded this beta chain as an off-target read; its size is of little meaning. V usage is TRBV19 and J usage is TRBJ2-5, with 10 bases matching TRBD2. This CDR3 is 15 amino acids long. The germline CDR1 and CDR2 sequences are LNHDA and SQIVND (reference sequence). V lost 11 bases to trimming and J lost 4 bases; unmatched junction nucleotides: 13. The CDR3 nucleotides read TGTGCCGCGGGGGCTAGCGGGGGTATCGGAGAGACCCAGTACTTC. It encodes CAAGASGGIGETQYF.

In its sample, this clonotype was seen a few times. The library was designed around alpha chains, so this beta chain is a stray read whose abundance carries little weight. The chain joins TRBV4-3 to TRBJ2-3, with a possible D match to TRBD2 (6 bases). V was cut by 2 bases and J by 1 base, with 13 bases left in between. The CDR3 spans 16 residues. CDR1 LGHNA and CDR2 YSLEER come from the germline V gene. The CDR3 sequence: CASSQWRGYGTDTQYF. The CDR3 DNA reads as TGCGCCAGCAGCCAATGGCGGGGTTACGGCACAGATACGCAGTATTTT.

Regarding this clonotype: Since the library was made to target alpha chains, this beta chain is a stray read and its abundance is not meaningful. V and J are TRBV4-2 and TRBJ1-6, with D tentatively TRBD1 (6 bases). The CDR3 sequence is 16 residues long. Trimming removed 1 base from V and 10 bases from J, with 17 bases in between. Per the germline V gene, CDR1 is LGHNA and CDR2 is YNFKEQ. CDR3 nucleotides: TGTGCCAGCAGCCAAGCCCTCAGGGGTGTAAACTCACCCCTCCACTTT. Translated, it gives CASSQALRGVNSPLHF.